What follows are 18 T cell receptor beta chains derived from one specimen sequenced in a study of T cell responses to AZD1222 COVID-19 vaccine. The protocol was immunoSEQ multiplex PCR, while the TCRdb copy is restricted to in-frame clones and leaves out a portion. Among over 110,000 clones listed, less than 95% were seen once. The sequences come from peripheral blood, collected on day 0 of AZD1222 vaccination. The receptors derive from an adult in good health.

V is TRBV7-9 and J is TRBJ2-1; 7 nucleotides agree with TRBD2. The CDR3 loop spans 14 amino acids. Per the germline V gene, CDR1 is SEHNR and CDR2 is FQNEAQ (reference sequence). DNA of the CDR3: TGTGCAGCCGGGACTACCACAAACTACAATGAGCAGTTCTTC. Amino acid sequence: CAAGTTTNYNEQFF.

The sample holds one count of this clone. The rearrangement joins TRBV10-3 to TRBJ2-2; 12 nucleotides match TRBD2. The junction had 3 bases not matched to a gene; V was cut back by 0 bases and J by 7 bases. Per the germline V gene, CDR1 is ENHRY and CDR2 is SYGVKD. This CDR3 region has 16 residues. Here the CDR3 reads CAISESTSGGVGELFF. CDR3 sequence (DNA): TGTGCCATCAGTGAGTCGACTAGCGGGGGAGTCGGGGAGCTGTTTTTT.

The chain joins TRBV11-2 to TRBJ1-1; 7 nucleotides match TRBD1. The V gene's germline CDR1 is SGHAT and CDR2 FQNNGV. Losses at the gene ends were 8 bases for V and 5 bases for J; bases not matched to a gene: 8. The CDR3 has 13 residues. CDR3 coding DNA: TGTGCCAGCGACCCGAACAGGGGAACTGAAGCTTTCTTT. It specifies CASDPNRGTEAFF.

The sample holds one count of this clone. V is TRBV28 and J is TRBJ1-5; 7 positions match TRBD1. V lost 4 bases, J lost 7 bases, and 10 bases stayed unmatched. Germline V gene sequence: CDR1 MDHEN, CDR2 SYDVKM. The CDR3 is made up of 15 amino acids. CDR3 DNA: TGTGCCAGCAGTTCCTCGACAGGGTATTACCAGCCCCAGCATTTT. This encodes CASSSSTGYYQPQHF.

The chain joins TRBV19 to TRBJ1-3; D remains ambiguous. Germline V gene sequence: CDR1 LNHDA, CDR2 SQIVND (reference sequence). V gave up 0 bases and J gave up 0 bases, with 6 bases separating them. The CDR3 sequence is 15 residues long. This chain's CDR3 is CASSIDSASGNTIYF. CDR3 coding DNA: TGTGCCAGTAGTATAGACAGTGCCTCTGGAAACACCATATATTTT. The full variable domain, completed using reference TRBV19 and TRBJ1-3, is DGGITQSPKYLFRKEGQNVTLSCEQNLNHDAMYWYRQDPGQGLRLIYYSQIVNDFQKGDIAEGYSVSREKKESFPLTVTSAQKNPTAFYLCASSIDSASGNTIYFGEGSWLTVV.

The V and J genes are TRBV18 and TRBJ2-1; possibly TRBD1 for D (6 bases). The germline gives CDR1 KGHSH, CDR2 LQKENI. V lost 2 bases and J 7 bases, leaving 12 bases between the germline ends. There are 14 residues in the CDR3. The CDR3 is CASSPGGALNEQFF. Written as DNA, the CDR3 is TGTGCCAGCTCACCAGGGGGCGCGTTAAATGAGCAGTTCTTC.

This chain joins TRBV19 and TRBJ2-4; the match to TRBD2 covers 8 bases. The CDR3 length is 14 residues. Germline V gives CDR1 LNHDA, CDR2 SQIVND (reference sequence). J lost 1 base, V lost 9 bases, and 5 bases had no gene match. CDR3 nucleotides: TGTGCCAGCAGACCGGGGGGGGCCAAAAACATTCAGTACTTC. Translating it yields CASRPGGAKNIQYF.

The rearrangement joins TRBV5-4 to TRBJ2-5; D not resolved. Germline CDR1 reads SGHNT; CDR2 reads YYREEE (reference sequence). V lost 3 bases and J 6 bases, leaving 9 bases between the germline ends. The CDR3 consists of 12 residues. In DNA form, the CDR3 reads TGTGCCAGCAGCTCCAATAAGAAGACCCAGTACTTC. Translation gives CASSSNKKTQYF.

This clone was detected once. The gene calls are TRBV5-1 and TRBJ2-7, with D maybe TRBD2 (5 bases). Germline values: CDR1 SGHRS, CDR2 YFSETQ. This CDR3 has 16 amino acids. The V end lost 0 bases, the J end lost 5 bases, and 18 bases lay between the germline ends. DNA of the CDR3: TGCGCCAGCAGCTTGGGACGGCCTTACTCTAGCCACGAGCAGTACTTC. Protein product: CASSLGRPYSSHEQYF. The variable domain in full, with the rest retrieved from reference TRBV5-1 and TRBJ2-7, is KAGVTQTPRYLIKTRGQQVTLSCSPISGHRSVSWYQQTPGQGLQFLFEYFSETQRNKGNFPGRFSGRQFSNSRSEMNVSTLELGDSALYLCASSLGRPYSSHEQYFGPGTRLTVT.

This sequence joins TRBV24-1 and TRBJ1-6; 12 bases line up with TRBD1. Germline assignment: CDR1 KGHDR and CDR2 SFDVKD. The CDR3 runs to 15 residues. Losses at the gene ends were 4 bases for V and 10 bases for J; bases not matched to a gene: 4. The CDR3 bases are TGTGCCACCAGTGAGGCCGGGACAGGGGGCTCACCCCTCCACTTT. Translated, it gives CATSEAGTGGSPLHF.

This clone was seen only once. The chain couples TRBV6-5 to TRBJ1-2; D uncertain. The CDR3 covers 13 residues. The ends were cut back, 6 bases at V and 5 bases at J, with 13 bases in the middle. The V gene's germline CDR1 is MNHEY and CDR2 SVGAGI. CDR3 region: CASRPSGQYGYTF. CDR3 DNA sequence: TGTGCCAGCAGGCCTTCGGGCCAGTATGGCTACACCTTC.

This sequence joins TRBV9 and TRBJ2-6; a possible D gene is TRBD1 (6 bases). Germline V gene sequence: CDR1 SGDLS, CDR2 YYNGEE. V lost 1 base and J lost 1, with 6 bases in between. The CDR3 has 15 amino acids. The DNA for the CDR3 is TGTGCCAGCAGCGTAACAGGGTCTGGGGCCAACGTCCTGACTTTC. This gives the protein CASSVTGSGANVLTF. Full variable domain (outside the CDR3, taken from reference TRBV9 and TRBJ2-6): DSGVTQTPKHLITATGQRVTLRCSPRSGDLSVYWYQQSLDQGLQFLIQYYNGEERAKGNILERFSAQQFPDLHSELNLSSLELGDSALYFCASSVTGSGANVLTFGAGSRLTVL.

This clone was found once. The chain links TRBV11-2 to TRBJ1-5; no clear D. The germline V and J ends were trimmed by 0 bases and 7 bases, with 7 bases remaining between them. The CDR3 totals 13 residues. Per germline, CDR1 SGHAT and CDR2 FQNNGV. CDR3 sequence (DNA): TGTGCCAGCAGCTTAGATCTAAACCAGCCCCAGCATTTT. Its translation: CASSLDLNQPQHF. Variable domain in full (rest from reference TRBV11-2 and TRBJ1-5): EAGVAQSPRYKIIEKRQSVAFWCNPISGHATLYWYQQILGQGPKLLIQFQNNGVVDDSQLPKDRFSAERLKGVDSTLKIQPAKLEDSAVYLCASSLDLNQPQHFGDGTRLSIL.

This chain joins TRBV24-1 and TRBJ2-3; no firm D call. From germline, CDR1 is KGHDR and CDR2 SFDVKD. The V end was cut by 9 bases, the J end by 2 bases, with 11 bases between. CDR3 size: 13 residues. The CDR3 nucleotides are TGTGCCACCGCTTCGGAGTCCACAGATACGCAGTATTTT. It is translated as CATASESTDTQYF.

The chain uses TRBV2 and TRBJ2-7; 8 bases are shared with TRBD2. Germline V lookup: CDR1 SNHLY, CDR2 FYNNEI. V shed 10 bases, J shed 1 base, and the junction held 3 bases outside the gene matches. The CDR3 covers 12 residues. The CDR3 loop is CANSGDSYEQYF. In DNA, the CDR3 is TGTGCCAATAGCGGGGATTCCTACGAGCAGTACTTC.

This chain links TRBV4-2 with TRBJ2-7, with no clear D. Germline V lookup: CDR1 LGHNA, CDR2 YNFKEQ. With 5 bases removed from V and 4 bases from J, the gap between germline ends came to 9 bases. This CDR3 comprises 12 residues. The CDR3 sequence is CASSIRNYEQYF. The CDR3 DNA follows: TGTGCCAGCAGCATCAGGAATTACGAGCAGTACTTC.

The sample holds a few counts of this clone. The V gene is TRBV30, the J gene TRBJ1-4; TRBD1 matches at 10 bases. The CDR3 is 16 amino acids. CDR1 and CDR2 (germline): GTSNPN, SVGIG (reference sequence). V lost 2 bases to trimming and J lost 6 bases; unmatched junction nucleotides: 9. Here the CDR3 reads CAWSLGAGTGDEKLFF. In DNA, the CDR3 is TGTGCCTGGAGTTTGGGGGCCGGGACAGGGGATGAAAAACTGTTTTTT.

The CDR3 nucleotides are TGTGCCAGCAGCCCGGGACTAGCGGCCCCTGGGGAAGAGACCCAGTACTTC. Residues: CASSPGLAAPGEETQYF. V is TRBV13 and J is TRBJ2-5; TRBD2 aligns across 11 bases. This CDR3 has 17 residues. The V segment lost 5 bases and the J segment 3 bases; nucleotides outside the gene matches: 11. Germline CDR1 and CDR2: PRHDT and FYEKMQ (reference sequence).